These 20 T cell receptor beta chains originate from one sample sequenced in a study of STAT5B mutations in CD4+ large granular lymphocyte leukemia. The table came from immunoSEQ multiplex PCR; TCRdb's copy has only in-frame clones and leaves some out. Of 20,000 or so clones in the sample, about four fifths were seen once. The sample taken for sequencing was CD4+ T cells from blood buffy coats. The receptor source for this set is a human donor in good health.

CDR3 sequence reads: CASSVAAGAPQETQYF. The CDR3 DNA follows: TGTGCCAGCAGCGTAGCTGCGGGAGCCCCACAAGAGACCCAGTACTTC. The chain employs TRBV9 and TRBJ2-5; 7 nucleotides align to TRBD2. The length of the CDR3 is 16 residues. The germline V gene encodes CDR1 SGDLS and CDR2 YYNGEE. Trimming removed 0 bases from V and 2 bases from J; junction bases left unmatched: 7.

This chain connects TRBV9 to TRBJ1-3; D gene uncertain. The CDR3 covers 13 residues. Looked up from germline, CDR1 is SGDLS and CDR2 is YYNGEE. Deletions cut 2 bases from V and 3 bases from J, with 6 bases between. CDR3 region: CASSVGGGNTIYF. The CDR3 DNA is TGTGCCAGCAGCGTCGGAGGTGGAAACACCATATATTTT.

The V call is TRBV10-3, the J call TRBJ1-5; the match to TRBD1 covers 7 bases. CDR3 length equals 15 residues. The V gene's germline CDR1 is ENHRY and CDR2 SYGVKD. With V trimmed by 4 bases and J by 5 bases, 8 bases remained unmatched. CDR3: CAISGAGTADQPQHF. The DNA of the CDR3 is TGTGCCATCAGTGGGGCCGGGACAGCGGATCAGCCCCAGCATTTT.

This chain connects TRBV27 to TRBJ2-2; 8 nucleotides match TRBD1. The V gene's germline CDR1 is MNHEY and CDR2 SMNVEV (reference sequence). The CDR3 totals 16 residues. With V trimmed by 4 bases and J by 3 bases, 7 bases remained unmatched. CDR3 DNA sequence: TGTGCCAGCAGTTCCTGGACAGGGTACGACACCGGGGAGCTGTTTTTT. It yields the protein CASSSWTGYDTGELFF.

The chain employs TRBV4-1 and TRBJ2-5, with D perhaps TRBD1 (7 bases). CDR3 length: 16 residues. V was clipped by 0 bases and J by 4 bases, with 15 bases between them. Germline V gene sequence: CDR1 MGHRA, CDR2 YSYEKL. The CDR3 bases are TGCGCCAGCAGCCAAGACTTAGCCAGGGGGGCAGAGACCCAGTACTTC. This sequence encodes CASSQDLARGAETQYF.

This rearrangement joins TRBV28 to TRBJ2-6, with 7 nucleotides matching TRBD1. This CDR3 comprises 14 residues. Looked up from germline, CDR1 is MDHEN and CDR2 is SYDVKM. V lost 6 bases, J lost 4 bases, and 3 bases stayed unmatched. CDR3: CASRTGPGANVLTF. CDR3 nucleotides: TGTGCCAGCAGGACAGGGCCCGGGGCCAACGTCCTGACTTTC.

The chain links TRBV6-6 to TRBJ2-5; possibly TRBD1 for D (6 bases). Looked up from germline, CDR1 is MNHNY and CDR2 is SVGAGI (reference sequence). CDR3 size: 12 residues. Trimming stripped 7 bases from V and 5 bases from J, with 11 bases between. Here the CDR3 reads CASNPGAETQYF. Here the CDR3 DNA reads TGTGCCAGCAACCCAGGGGCGGAGACCCAGTACTTC.

In DNA form, the CDR3 reads TGTGCCAGCAGTTTAGGAGGAGGGGCCGGTCCTTACAATGAGCAGTTCTTC. It specifies CASSLGGGAGPYNEQFF. The gene calls are TRBV27 and TRBJ2-1; D might be TRBD2 (6 bases). CDR1 MNHEY and CDR2 SMNVEV come from the germline V gene (reference sequence). CDR3 length: 17 residues. Trimming removed 2 bases at V and 4 bases at J, with 18 bases between.

This clone occurred a few times. The chain recombines TRBV27 with TRBJ1-2; TRBD1 is a possible D gene (6 bases). The CDR3 is 14 amino acids. CDR1 is MNHEY and CDR2 is SMNVEV in the germline V gene (reference sequence). Trimming removed 5 bases from V and 6 bases from J, with 16 bases in between. CDR3 in DNA: TGTGCCAGCAGTCCCACGACAGGTATAGATGGCTACACCTTC. Translation gives CASSPTTGIDGYTF.

Points on this clone: The junction does not match germline at one end; this may be a read error. DNA for the CDR3: TGTGCCATCAGTGAGTCAGGACAGGACCTGGACTTT. It codes for CAISESGQDLDF. This chain uses TRBV10-3 with TRBJ1-1; 7 positions match TRBD1. The CDR3 contains 12 residues. Germline V gene lookup returns CDR1 ENHRY and CDR2 SYGVKD.

This rearrangement joins TRBV28 to TRBJ1-2, with D hard to call. The CDR3 has 11 amino acids. Germline loops: CDR1 MDHEN, CDR2 SYDVKM. The germline V and J ends were trimmed by 3 bases and 4 bases, with 3 bases remaining between them. CDR3 loop: CASSFGYGYTF. In DNA form, the CDR3 reads TGTGCCAGCAGTTTTGGCTATGGCTACACCTTC.

V is TRBV7-2 and J is TRBJ2-1; D uncertain. CDR1 is SGHTA, CDR2 FQGNSA, per germline. CDR3 length equals 11 residues. With 2 bases removed from V and 9 bases from J, the gap between germline ends came to 5 bases. CDR3 residues: CASSLSVEQFF. CDR3 DNA: TGTGCCAGCAGCTTAAGTGTTGAGCAGTTCTTC.

The CDR3 bases are TGTGCCAGCACCGGTCCGGGACAAAACTATGGCTACACCTTC. As protein: CASTGPGQNYGYTF. V usage is TRBV6-5 and J usage is TRBJ1-2; tentatively, D is TRBD1 (6 bases). This CDR3 has 14 residues. Germline values: CDR1 MNHEY, CDR2 SVGAGI. V lost 7 bases and J 2 bases, leaving 14 bases between the germline ends.

The chain uses TRBV5-6 and TRBJ2-6; no definite D call. Germline-derived CDR1 and CDR2 are SGHDT and YYEEEE. The CDR3 loop spans 15 amino acids. The V end was cut by 0 bases, the J end by 0 bases, with 4 bases between. Here the CDR3 reads CASSLGGSGANVLTF. DNA of the CDR3: TGTGCCAGCAGCTTGGGGGGCTCTGGGGCCAACGTCCTGACTTTC. The full variable domain, with the rest looked up from reference TRBV5-6 and TRBJ2-6, is DAGVTQSPTHLIKTRGQQVTLRCSPKSGHDTVSWYQQALGQGPQFIFQYYEEEERQRGNFPDRFSGHQFPNYSSELNVNALLLGDSALYLCASSLGGSGANVLTFGAGSRLTVL.

CDR3 sequence reads: CASSGTGTLAGELFF. CDR3 sequence (DNA): TGTGCCAGCAGCGGCACCGGGACGCTAGCCGGGGAGCTGTTTTTT. The chain employs TRBV5-4 and TRBJ2-2; D could derive from TRBD1 or TRBD2 (5 bases each). V was clipped by 4 bases and J by 6 bases, with 16 bases between them. The CDR3 covers 15 residues. The V gene's germline CDR1 is SGHNT and CDR2 YYREEE (reference sequence). The variable domain in full, completed from reference TRBV5-4 and TRBJ2-2, reads ETGVTQSPTHLIKTRGQQVTLRCSSQSGHNTVSWYQQALGQGPQFIFQYYREEENGRGNFPPRFSGLQFPNYSSELNVNALELDDSALYLCASSGTGTLAGELFFGEGSRLTVL.

The chain links TRBV12-5 to TRBJ1-5; D remains unclear. The length of the CDR3 is 14 residues. Germline V lookup: CDR1 LGHNT, CDR2 FRNRAP. Trimming removed 1 base from V and 3 bases from J, with 7 bases in between. CDR3 sequence (DNA): TGTGCTAGTGGTTTGGGCCAGTTCAATCAGCCCCAGCATTTT. Its protein product is CASGLGQFNQPQHF.

This clone was seen once. The J gene is TRBJ2-7, the V gene TRBV6-5; 7 nucleotides agree with TRBD1. Trimming at V came to 2 bases and at J to 2 bases, leaving 3 bases not matched to a gene. The CDR3 sequence is 14 residues long. The V gene's germline CDR1 is MNHEY and CDR2 SVGAGI. CDR3 residues: CASSYGTAPYEQYF. Here the CDR3 DNA reads TGTGCCAGCAGTTACGGGACAGCCCCCTACGAGCAGTACTTC.

This clone was detected only once. The rearrangement links TRBV6-1 to TRBJ2-5; 7 bases agree with TRBD2. The V gene's germline CDR1 is MNHNS and CDR2 SASEGT. This CDR3 contains 16 residues. The junction had 10 bases not matched to a gene; V was cut back by 1 base and J by 5 bases. The CDR3 nucleotides are TGTGCCAGCAGTGAAGTTATGGGAGGGCTTGGGGAGACCCAGTACTTC. It yields the protein CASSEVMGGLGETQYF.

The chain links TRBV19 to TRBJ1-5; D unclear. CDR3 size: 12 residues. Germline CDR1 LNHDA, CDR2 SQIVND (reference sequence). The germline V and J ends were trimmed by 7 bases and 3 bases, with 7 bases remaining between them. The CDR3 loop is CASNGFNQPQHF. CDR3 coding DNA: TGTGCCAGTAACGGTTTCAATCAGCCCCAGCATTTT. Drawing the rest from reference TRBV19 and TRBJ1-5, the complete variable domain is DGGITQSPKYLFRKEGQNVTLSCEQNLNHDAMYWYRQDPGQGLRLIYYSQIVNDFQKGDIAEGYSVSREKKESFPLTVTSAQKNPTAFYLCASNGFNQPQHFGDGTRLSIL.

V and J are TRBV2 and TRBJ1-4; 7 bases agree with TRBD1. The CDR3 extends over 14 amino acids. Per germline, CDR1 SNHLY and CDR2 FYNNEI. V shed 6 bases and J 6 bases; nucleotides not matched to a gene: 7. The CDR3 region has the DNA TGTGCCAGCAGGGAGCGGCAGGGGGATGAAAAACTGTTTTTT. This encodes CASRERQGDEKLFF.